This T cell receptor (beta chain) is from a study of regulatory T cells in long-lasting Graves disease. This clonotype was counted between two and nine times. Antigen unknown. Germline assignment: CDR1 LNHDA and CDR2 SQIVND (reference sequence). The CDR3 spans 15 residues. V was shortened by 2 bases and J by 0 bases, with 10 bases between the two germline ends. General observations from the study: Whereas new patients shared 966 public clonotypes, persistent patients shared more, at a few thousand.

In building TCR beta libraries, iRepertoire HTBI primers were used together with Arm-PCR of CDR3 regions. TCRdb redid the calling of the multiplex PCR reads with MiXCR, one entry per CDR3 protein. Among a few hundred thousand distinct CDR3 sequences listed, around 20% were seen once. The time point here: persistent/refractory GD, antithyroid drugs over 5 years with positive TRAb. RNA extracted from PBMCs served as the sequencing template. The TCR comes from a female donor with Graves disease. V and J are TRBV19 and TRBJ1-1; TRBD1 is a possible D gene (6 bases). The sequenced sample was peripheral blood mononuclear cells (PBMCs), obtained when the disease was refractory, from a patient treated with antithyroid drugs. The DNA for the CDR3 is TGTGCCAGTAGTATAAGGGGGGTGCTGAACACTGAAGCTTTCTTT. This encodes CASSIRGVLNTEAFF.